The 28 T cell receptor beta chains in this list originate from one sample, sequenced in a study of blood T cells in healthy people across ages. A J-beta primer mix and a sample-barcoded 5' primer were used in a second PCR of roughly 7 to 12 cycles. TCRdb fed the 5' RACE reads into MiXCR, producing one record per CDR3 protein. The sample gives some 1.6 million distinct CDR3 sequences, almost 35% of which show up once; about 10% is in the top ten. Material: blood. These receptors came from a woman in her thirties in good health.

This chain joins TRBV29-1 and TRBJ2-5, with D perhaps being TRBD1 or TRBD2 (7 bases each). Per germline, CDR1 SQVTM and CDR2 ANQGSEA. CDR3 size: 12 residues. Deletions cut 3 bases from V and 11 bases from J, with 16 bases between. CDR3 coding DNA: TGCAGCGTTGACCCGCAGGGGGGGGAGCAGTACTTC. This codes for CSVDPQGGEQYF. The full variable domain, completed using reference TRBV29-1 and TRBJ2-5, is SAVISQKPSRDICQRGTSLTIQCQVDSQVTMMFWYRQQPGQSLTLIATANQGSEATYESGFVIDKFPISRPNLTFSTLTVSNMSPEDSSIYLCSVDPQGGEQYFGPGTRLLVL.

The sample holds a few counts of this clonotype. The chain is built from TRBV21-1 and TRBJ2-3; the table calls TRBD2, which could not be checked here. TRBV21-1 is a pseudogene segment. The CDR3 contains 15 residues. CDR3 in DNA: TGTGCCAGCAGGACTAGGGACCCCGCATCTGGTACGCAGTATTTT. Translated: CASRTRDPASGTQYF.

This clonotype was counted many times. CDR3: CASSLGSRLAGNNEQFF. CDR3 sequence (DNA): TGTGCCAGCAGCTTAGGAAGTAGGCTAGCGGGGAATAATGAGCAGTTCTTC. This chain links TRBV7-3 with TRBJ2-1; 9 nucleotides line up with TRBD2. The CDR3 loop spans 17 amino acids. Germline V gene lookup returns CDR1 SGHTA and CDR2 FQGTGA. V shed 2 bases and J 7 bases; nucleotides not matched to a gene: 12.

The CDR3 bases are TGTGCCAGCAGCTTAGCCCCGGCAGGGGGCCACTACGAGCAGTACTTC. It specifies CASSLAPAGGHYEQYF. This chain links TRBV7-2 with TRBJ2-7, with 8 bases that match TRBD1. V was clipped by 0 bases and J by 3 bases; unmatched bases: 7. In germline, CDR1 is SGHTA, CDR2 FQGNSA. The CDR3 is made up of 16 amino acids.

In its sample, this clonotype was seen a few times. CDR3 DNA sequence: TGTGCCAGCTCACCTGGACAGGGAACTAATGAAAAACTGTTTTTT. Its translation: CASSPGQGTNEKLFF. The gene calls are TRBV18 and TRBJ1-4; 8 bases map to TRBD1. The J segment lost 1 base and the V segment lost 3 bases, leaving 1 base of the junction unmatched. Germline V gene data show CDR1 as KGHSH and CDR2 as LQKENI. CDR3 length equals 15 residues.

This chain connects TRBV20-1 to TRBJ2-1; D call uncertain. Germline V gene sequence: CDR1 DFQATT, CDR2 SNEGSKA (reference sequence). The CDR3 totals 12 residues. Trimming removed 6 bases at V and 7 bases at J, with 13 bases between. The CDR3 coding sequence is TGCAGTGCGGATCAAATAGGGAATGAGCAGTTCTTC. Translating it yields CSADQIGNEQFF.

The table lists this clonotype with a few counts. CDR3 nucleotide sequence: TGCAGCGCCGGGACAGGGGAAAACATTCAGTACTTC. This encodes CSAGTGENIQYF. The chain employs TRBV20-1 and TRBJ2-4, with 10 nucleotides matching TRBD1. CDR1 is DFQATT, CDR2 SNEGSKA, per germline (reference sequence). The CDR3 sequence is 12 residues long.

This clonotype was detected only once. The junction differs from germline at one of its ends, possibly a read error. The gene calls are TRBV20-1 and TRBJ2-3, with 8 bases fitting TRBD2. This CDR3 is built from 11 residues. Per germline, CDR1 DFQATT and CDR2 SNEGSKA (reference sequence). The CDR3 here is CSTRGAGGQYF. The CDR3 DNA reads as TGCAGTACTAGGGGCGCGGGGGGGCAGTATTTT.

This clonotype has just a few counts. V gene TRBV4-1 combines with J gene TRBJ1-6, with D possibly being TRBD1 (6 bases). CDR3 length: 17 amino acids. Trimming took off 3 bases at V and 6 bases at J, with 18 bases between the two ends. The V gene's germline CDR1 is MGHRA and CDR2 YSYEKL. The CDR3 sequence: CASSHARQGIGNSPLHF. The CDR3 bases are TGCGCCAGCAGCCACGCCAGGCAGGGGATTGGTAATTCACCCCTCCACTTT.

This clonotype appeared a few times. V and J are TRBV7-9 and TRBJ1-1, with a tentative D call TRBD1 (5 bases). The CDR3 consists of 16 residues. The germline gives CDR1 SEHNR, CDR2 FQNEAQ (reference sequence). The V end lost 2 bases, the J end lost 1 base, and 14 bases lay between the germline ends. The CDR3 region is CASSLYGGGGNTEAFF. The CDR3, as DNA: TGTGCCAGCAGCTTATACGGGGGTGGGGGGAACACTGAAGCTTTCTTT.

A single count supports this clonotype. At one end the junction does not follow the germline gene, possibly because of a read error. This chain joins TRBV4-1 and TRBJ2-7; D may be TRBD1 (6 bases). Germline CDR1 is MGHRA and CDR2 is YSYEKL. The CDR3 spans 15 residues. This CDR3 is CASSQGRQVSDEQYF. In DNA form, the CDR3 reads TGCGCCAGCAGCCAGGGGAGACAGGTCTCCGACGAGCAGTACTTC.

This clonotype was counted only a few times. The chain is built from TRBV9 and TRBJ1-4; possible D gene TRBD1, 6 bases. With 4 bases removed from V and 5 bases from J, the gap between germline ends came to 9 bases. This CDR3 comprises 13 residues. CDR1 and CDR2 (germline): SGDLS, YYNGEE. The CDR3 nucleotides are TGTGCCAGCAGCACAGGGATCAATGAAAAACTGTTTTTT. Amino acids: CASSTGINEKLFF.

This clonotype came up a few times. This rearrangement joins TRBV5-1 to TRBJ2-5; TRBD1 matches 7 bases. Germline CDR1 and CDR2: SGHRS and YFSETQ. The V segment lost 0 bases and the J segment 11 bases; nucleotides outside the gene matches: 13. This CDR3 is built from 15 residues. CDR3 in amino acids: CASSLDRQGPQEQYF. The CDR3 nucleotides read TGCGCCAGCAGCTTGGACCGACAGGGACCGCAGGAGCAGTACTTC.

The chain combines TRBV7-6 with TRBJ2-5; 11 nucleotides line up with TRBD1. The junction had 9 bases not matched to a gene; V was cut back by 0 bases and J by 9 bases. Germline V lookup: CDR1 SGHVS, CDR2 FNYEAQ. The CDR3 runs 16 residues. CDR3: CASSLADRGLLPPQYF. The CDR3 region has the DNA TGTGCCAGCAGCTTAGCGGACAGGGGGCTTTTGCCCCCCCAGTACTTC.

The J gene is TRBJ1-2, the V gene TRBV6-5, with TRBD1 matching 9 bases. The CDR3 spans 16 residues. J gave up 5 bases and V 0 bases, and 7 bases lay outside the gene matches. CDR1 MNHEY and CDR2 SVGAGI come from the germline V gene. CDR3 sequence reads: CASSYSATGGGYGYTF. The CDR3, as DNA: TGTGCCAGCAGTTACTCCGCGACAGGGGGTGGTTATGGCTACACCTTC.

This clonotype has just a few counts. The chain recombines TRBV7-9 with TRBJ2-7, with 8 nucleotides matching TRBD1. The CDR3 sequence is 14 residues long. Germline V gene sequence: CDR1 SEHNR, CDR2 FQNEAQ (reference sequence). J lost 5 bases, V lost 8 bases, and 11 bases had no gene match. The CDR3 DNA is TGTGCCAGCGCAAGTCAGGGGGCGATCAACGAGCAGTACTTC. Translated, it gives CASASQGAINEQYF. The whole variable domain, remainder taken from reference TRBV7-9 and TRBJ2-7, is DTGVSQNPRHKITKRGQNVTFRCDPISEHNRLYWYRQTLGQGPEFLTYFQNEAQLEKSRLLSDRFSAERPKGSFSTLEIQRTEQGDSAMYLCASASQGAINEQYFGPGTRLTVT.

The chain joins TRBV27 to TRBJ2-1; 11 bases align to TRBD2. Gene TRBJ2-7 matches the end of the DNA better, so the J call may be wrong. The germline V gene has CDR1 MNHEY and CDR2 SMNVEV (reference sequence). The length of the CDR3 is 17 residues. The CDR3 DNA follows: TGTGCCAGCAGTTTATCCTCTAGCGGGGGGTCCTACAATGAGCAGTACTTC. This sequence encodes CASSLSSSGGSYNEQYF.

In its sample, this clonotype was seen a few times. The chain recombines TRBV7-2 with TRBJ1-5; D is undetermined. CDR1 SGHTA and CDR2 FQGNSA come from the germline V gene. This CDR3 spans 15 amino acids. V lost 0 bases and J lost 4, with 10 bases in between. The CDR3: CASSLARAANQPQHF. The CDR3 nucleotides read TGTGCCAGCAGCTTAGCGAGGGCAGCTAATCAGCCCCAGCATTTT.

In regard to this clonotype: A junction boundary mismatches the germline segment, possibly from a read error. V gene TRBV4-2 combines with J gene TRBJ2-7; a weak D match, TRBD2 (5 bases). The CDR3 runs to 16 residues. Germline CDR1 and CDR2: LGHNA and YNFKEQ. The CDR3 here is CASSQFLGSNPYERYF. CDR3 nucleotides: TGTGCCAGCAGCCAATTCTTAGGGAGCAATCCCTACGAGCGGTACTTC.

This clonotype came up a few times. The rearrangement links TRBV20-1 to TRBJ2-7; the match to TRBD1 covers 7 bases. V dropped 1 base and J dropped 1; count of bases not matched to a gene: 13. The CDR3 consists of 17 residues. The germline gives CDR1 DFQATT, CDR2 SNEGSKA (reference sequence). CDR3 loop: CSARASQGVMLSYEQYF. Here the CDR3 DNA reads TGCAGTGCTAGAGCGTCTCAGGGGGTTATGCTTTCCTACGAGCAGTACTTC.

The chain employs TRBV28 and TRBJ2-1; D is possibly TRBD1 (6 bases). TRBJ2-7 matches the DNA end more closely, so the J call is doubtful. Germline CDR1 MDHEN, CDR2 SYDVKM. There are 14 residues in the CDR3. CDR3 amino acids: CASRSGASYNEQYF. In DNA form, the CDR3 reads TGTGCCAGCAGGTCAGGGGCCTCCTACAATGAGCAGTACTTC.

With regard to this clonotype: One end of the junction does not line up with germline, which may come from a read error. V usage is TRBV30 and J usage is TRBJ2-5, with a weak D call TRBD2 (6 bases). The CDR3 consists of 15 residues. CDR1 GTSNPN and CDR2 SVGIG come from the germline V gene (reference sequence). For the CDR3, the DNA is TGTGCTTGGAGTGTTGGGACTGCCCGGGGGGAGACCCAGTACTTC. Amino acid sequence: CAWSVGTARGETQYF.

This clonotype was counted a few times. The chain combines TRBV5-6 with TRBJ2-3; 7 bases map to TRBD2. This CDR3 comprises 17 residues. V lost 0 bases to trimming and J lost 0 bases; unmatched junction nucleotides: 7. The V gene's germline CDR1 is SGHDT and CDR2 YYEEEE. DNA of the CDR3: TGTGCCAGCAGCTTGGTCCTACGGGGGGTAAGCACAGATACGCAGTATTTT. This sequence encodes CASSLVLRGVSTDTQYF.

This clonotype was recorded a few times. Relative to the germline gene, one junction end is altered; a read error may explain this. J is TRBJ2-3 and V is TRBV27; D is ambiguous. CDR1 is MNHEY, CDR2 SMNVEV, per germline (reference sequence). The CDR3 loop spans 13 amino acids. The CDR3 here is CAGSLVYFDTQYF. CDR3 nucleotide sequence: TGTGCCGGCAGTTTAGTTTATTTTGATACGCAGTATTTT.

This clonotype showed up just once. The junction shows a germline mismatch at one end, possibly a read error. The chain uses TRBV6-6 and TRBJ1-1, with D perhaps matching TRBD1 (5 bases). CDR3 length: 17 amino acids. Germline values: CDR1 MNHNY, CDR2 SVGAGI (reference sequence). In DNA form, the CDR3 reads TGTGTCAGCAGTTATCGGGCCACAGGAGAGATGAACACTGAAGCTTTCTTT. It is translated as CVSSYRATGEMNTEAFF.

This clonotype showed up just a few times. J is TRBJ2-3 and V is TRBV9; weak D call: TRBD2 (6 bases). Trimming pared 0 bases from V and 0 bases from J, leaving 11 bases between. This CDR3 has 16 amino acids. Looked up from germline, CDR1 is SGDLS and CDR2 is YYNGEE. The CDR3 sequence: CASSVDGSGSTDTQYF. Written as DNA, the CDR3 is TGTGCCAGCAGCGTAGACGGTAGCGGAAGCACAGATACGCAGTATTTT.

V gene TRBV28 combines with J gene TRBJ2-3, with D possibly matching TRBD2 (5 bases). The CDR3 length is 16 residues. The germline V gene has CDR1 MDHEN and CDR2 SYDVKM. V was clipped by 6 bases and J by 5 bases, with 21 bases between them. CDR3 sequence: CASREPGMRSRDTQYF. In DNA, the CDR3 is TGTGCCAGCAGGGAACCGGGAATGAGATCTCGAGATACGCAGTATTTT.

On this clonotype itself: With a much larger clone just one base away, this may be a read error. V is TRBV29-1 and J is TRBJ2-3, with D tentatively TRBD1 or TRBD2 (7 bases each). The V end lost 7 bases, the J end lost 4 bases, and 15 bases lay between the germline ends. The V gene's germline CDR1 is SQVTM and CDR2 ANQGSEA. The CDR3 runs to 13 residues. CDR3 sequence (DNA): TGCAGCGGTGGCAGGGGGGGAGCAGATACGCAGTATTTT. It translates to CSGGRGGADTQYF.